This T cell receptor beta chain was recovered during a study of T-cell reconstitution after alpha-beta-depleted transplantation in children. Study-wide findings and caveats: Surviving recipient T cells and thymic progenitors underlay high day-60 TCRbeta diversity in some patients. Newly produced T cells mostly provided counts and TCRbeta diversity after one year, as hyperexpanded clones declined. Reportedly, roughly two months post-transplant, alpha-beta T cells arose from several hundred expanded graft clones.

A remark on this clonotype: The antigen is unknown.

Preparation of the TCRbeta library involved a method that used unique molecular identifiers. MiXCR, run by TCRdb on the PCR reads, gives a single entry per CDR3 protein. The table lists about 980,000 distinct CDR3 sequences, roughly 29% of them singletons, with roughly 27% in the top ten. J gave up 6 bases and V 0 bases, and 13 bases lay outside the gene matches. Looked up from germline, CDR1 is DFQATT and CDR2 is SNEGSKA (reference sequence). This CDR3 region has 18 residues. The specimen comprised PBMCs, mostly from graft donor cells, sampled 360 days after TCRalphabeta/CD19-depleted stem cell transplant. This TCR was sampled from a boy under three years old who had a stem cell transplant for SCID, so the T cells may come from the graft donor. The rearrangement uses TRBV20-1 and TRBJ2-5; the match to TRBD2 covers 13 bases. CDR3 bases: TGCAGTGCTAGAGATTCACTAGCGGGGGGGTCTCCGATTAAGACCCAGTACTTC. It yields the protein CSARDSLAGGSPIKTQYF.